Given below is one T cell receptor (beta chain) in context. Its antigen is undetermined. These data originate in a study of T-cell reconstitution after alpha-beta-depleted transplantation in children. Findings and limits, study-wide: Expanded graft clones numbering several hundred reportedly gave rise to alpha-beta T cells about two months after transplant.

The CDR3 length is 17 residues. J lost 7 bases, V lost 0 bases, and 8 bases had no gene match. Germline V lookup: CDR1 LGHNA, CDR2 YSLEER. Unique molecular identifiers tagged the TCRbeta library. TCRdb reprocessed the PCR reads via MiXCR and lists one record per CDR3 protein. The sample lists around 440,000 distinct CDR3 sequences, 16% occurring once. The sequenced sample was PBMCs, mostly from graft donor cells, obtained 360 days after TCRalphabeta/CD19-depleted stem cell transplant. The chain joins TRBV4-3 to TRBJ2-1, with 11 bases lining up with TRBD2. The clonotype originates from a boy younger than two who had a stem cell transplant for Wiskott-Aldrich syndrome, so the T cells may come from the graft donor. The CDR3 nucleotides read TGCGCCAGCAGCCAAGATCTAGCGGGAGGAATGTCAAATGAGCAGTTCTTC. As protein: CASSQDLAGGMSNEQFF.